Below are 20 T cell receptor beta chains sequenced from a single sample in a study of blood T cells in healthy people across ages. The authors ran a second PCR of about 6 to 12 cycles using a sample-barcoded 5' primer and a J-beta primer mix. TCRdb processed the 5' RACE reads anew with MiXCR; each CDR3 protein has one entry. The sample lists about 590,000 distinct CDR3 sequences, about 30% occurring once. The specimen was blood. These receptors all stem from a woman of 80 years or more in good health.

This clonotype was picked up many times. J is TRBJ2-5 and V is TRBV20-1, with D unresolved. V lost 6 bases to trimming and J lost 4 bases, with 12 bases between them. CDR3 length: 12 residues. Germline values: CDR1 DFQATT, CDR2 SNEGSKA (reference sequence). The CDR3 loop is CSARPFRETQYF. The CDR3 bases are TGCAGTGCCCGACCCTTTCGAGAGACCCAGTACTTC.

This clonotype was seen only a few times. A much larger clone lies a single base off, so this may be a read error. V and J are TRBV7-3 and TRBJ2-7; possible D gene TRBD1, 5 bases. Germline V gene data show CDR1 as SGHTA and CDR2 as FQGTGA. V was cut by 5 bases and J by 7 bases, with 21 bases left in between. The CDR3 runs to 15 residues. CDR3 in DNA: TGTGCCAGCAGCCAGGACACGAATTTCTACAATGAGCAGTACTTC. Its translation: CASSQDTNFYNEQYF.

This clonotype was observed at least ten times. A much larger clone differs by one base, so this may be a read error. The DNA of the CDR3 is TGCAGTGCCACCGGGGGGGGTGGATACGAGCAGTACTTC. It encodes CSATGGGGYEQYF. The chain joins TRBV20-1 to TRBJ2-7, with 8 bases that match TRBD2. The CDR3 runs 13 residues. Germline V gene lookup returns CDR1 DFQATT and CDR2 SNEGSKA (reference sequence). The J segment lost 4 bases and the V segment lost 6 bases, leaving 8 bases of the junction unmatched.

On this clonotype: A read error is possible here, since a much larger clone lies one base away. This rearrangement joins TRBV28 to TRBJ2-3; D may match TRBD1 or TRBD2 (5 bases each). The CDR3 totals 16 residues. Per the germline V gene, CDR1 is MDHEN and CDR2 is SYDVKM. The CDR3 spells CASSSPTASSTNTQYF. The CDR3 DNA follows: TGTGCCAGCAGTTCACCGACAGCCTCTAGCACAAATACGCAGTATTTT.

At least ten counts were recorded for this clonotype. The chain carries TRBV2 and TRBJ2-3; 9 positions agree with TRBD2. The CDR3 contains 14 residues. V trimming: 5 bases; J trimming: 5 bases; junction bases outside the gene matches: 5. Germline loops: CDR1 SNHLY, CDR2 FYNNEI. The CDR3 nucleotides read TGTGCCAGCAGTCAGCGGGGGGATGGAGATACGCAGTATTTT. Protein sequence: CASSQRGDGDTQYF.

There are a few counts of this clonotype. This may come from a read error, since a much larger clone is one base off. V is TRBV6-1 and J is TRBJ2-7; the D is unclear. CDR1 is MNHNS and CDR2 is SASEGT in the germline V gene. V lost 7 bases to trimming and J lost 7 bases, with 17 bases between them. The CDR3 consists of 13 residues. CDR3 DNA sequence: TGTGCCAGCACAAGGGTATCCTACAATGAGCAGTACTTC. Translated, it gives CASTRVSYNEQYF.

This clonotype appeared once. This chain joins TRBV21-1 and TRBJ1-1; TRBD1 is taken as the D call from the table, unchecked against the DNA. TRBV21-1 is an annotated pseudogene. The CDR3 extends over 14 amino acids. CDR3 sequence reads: CASSLGGVSTEAFF. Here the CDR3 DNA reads TGTGCCAGCAGCCTTGGGGGGGTAAGTACTGAAGCTTTCTTT.

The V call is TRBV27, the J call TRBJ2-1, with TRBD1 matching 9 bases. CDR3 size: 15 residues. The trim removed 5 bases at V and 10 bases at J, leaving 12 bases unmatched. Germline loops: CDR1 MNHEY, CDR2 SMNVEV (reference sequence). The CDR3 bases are TGTGCCAGCAGTGGACCCGGGACAGGGATCTACGAGCAGTTCTTC. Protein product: CASSGPGTGIYEQFF.

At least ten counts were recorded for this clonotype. The CDR3 DNA reads as TGTGCCACTACTGACGCCCACTCCTATAATTCACCCCTCCACTTT. It codes for CATTDAHSYNSPLHF. The chain carries TRBV15 and TRBJ1-6; D is ambiguous. This CDR3 comprises 15 residues. Germline assignment: CDR1 LNHNV and CDR2 YYDKDF (reference sequence). Trimming took off 9 bases at V and 0 bases at J, with 12 bases between the two ends.

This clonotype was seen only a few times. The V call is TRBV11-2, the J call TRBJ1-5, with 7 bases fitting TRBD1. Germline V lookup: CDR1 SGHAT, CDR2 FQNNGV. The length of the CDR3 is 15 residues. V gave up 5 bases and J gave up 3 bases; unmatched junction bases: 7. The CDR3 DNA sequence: TGTGCCAGCAGCATCGGGACAGCTAACAATCAGCCCCAGCATTTT. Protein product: CASSIGTANNQPQHF.

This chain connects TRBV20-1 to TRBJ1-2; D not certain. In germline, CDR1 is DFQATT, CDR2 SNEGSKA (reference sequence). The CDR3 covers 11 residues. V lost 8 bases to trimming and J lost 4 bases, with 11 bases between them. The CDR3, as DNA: TGCAGTTCACCCGTACGCTATGGCTACACCTTC. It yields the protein CSSPVRYGYTF.

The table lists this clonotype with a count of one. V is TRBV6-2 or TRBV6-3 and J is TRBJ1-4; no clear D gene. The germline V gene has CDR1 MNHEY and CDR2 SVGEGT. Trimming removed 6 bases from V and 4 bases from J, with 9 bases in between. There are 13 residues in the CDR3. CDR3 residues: CASRLDGNEKLFF. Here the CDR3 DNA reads TGTGCCAGCAGACTTGACGGTAATGAAAAACTGTTTTTT.

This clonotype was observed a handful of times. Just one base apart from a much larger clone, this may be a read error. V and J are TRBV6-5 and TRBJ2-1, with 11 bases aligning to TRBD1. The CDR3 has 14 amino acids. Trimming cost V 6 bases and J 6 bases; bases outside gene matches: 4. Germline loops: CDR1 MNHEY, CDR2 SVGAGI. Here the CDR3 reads CASSGQGAGNEQFF. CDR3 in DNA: TGTGCCAGCAGCGGACAGGGGGCAGGCAATGAGCAGTTCTTC.

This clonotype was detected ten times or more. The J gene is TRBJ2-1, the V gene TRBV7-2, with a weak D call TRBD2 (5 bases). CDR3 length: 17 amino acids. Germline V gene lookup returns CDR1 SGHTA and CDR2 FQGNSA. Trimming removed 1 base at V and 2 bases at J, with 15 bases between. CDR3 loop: CASSLGSGVPTYNEQFF. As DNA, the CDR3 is TGTGCCAGCAGCTTAGGCTCCGGGGTTCCTACCTACAATGAGCAGTTCTTC.

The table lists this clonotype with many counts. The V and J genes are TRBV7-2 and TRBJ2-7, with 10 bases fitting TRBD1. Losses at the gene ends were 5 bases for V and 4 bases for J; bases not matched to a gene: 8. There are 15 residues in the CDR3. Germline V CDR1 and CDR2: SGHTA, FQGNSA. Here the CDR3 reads CASSDRDRGWYEQYF. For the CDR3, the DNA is TGTGCCAGCAGCGACCGGGACAGGGGATGGTACGAGCAGTACTTC. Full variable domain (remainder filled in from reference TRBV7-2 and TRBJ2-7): GAGVSQSPSNKVTEKGKDVELRCDPISGHTALYWYRQSLGQGLEFLIYFQGNSAPDKSGLPSDRFSAERTGGSVSTLTIQRTQQEDSAVYLCASSDRDRGWYEQYFGPGTRLTVT.

This CDR3 is CASSRRTRTGLNEQFF. CDR3 sequence (DNA): TGCGCCAGCAGCCGAAGGACCAGGACAGGGTTGAATGAGCAGTTCTTC. This chain links TRBV5-1 with TRBJ2-1; the match to TRBD1 covers 8 bases. V dropped 4 bases and J dropped 7; count of bases not matched to a gene: 13. Per the germline V gene, CDR1 is SGHRS and CDR2 is YFSETQ. CDR3 length: 16 amino acids.

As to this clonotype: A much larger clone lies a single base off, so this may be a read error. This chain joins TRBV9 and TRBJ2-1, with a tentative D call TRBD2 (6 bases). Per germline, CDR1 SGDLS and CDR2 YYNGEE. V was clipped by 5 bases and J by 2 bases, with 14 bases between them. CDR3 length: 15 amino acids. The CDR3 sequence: CASSSSGDPYNEQFF. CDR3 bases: TGTGCCAGCAGTTCATCGGGGGACCCCTACAATGAGCAGTTCTTC.

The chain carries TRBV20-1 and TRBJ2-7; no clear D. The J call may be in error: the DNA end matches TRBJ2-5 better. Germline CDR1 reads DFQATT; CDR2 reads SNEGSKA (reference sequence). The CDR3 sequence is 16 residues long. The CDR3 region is CSAPTRQTSTSETQYF. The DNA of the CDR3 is TGCAGTGCCCCTACCCGTCAGACATCCACGTCGGAGACCCAGTACTTC.

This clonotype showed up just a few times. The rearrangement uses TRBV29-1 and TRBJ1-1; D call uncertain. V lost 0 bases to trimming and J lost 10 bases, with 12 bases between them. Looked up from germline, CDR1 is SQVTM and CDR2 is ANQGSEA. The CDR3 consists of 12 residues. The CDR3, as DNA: TGCAGCGTTGAAGATCGGGAGTGGGGAGCTTTCTTT. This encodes CSVEDREWGAFF.

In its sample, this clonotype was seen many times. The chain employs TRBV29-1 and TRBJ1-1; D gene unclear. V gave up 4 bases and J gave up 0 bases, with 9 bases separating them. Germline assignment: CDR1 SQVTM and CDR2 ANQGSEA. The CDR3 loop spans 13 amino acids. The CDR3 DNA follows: TGCAGCGTTGCTGAAGGGATGAACACTGAAGCTTTCTTT. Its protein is CSVAEGMNTEAFF.